The entry below describes one T cell receptor beta chain. The antigen it binds to is not known. Qualities for individual bases were not recorded, and no much larger clone is one base off. The receptor library was made with the immunoSEQ multiplex PCR assay. For the multiplex PCR, a mixture combining 60 forward primers for TCR Vbeta segments and 13 reverse primers for TCR Jbeta segments was used. The CDR3 region of rearranged TCR beta genes was amplified from genomic DNA with a multiplex PCR assay. On the Illumina HiSeq System, the amplified TCR beta libraries were sequenced as 87-base-pair reads. The authors processed their data as follows. A later analysis tallied around 82 million unique TCR beta chains across the approximately 670 repertoires, and around 10 million of those chains were shared by two or more donors. A nearest-neighbor algorithm error-corrected the raw reads and collapsed the reads into unique sequences, merging closely related sequences to remove PCR and sequencing errors. Alignment of CDR3 sequences to IMGT reference sequences was used to assign V, D and J gene segments. For a sequence to be retained, a match of at least six nucleotides to both a V gene segment and a J gene segment was required. Rearrangements were classified as productive when the CDR3 lacked stop codons and remained in frame with V and J, and all other rearrangements were classified as non-productive. Following IMGT convention, CDR3 was defined as the stretch from the second conserved V-encoded cysteine to the conserved J-encoded phenylalanine. The earlier analysis of more than 450 of the donors excluded sequences that lacked an unambiguous match to a single V gene segment. In an earlier analysis of 500 to 750 of the donors, V segments were called functional above 56.7% productive rearrangements and were called segregating when the between-donor standard deviation exceeded 5%. A statistical classification framework was built for diagnosing cytomegalovirus status from the catalog of TCR beta chain sequences. In a later analysis, TCR nucleotide sequences were compared against IMGT/GENE-DB human TR gene sequences so that V and J genes could be assigned. In a later analysis, CDR3 sequences and most-parsimonious VDJ recombination scenarios were assigned using the TCRdist pipeline. In a later analysis, every TCR beta chain was defined by the combination of its CDR3 amino acid sequence and its V-gene family, and reads without a unique V-gene family were dropped. As a way to deal with suspected cross-contamination and a sequencing artifact, a later analysis dropped hundreds of nucleotide sequences that were highly shared and had low generation probability. A later analysis calculated a clonal expansion index for each public chain from normalized within-repertoire ranks of inferred template counts. In a later analysis, generation probabilities were computed with a VDJ recombination model fitted to out-of-frame rearrangements, and the resulting probabilities were checked against IGoR. In a later analysis, hypergeometric tests were used to score TCR-TCR, TCR-HLA and TCR-CMV co-occurrence, with a repertoire-size bias correction applied to TCR pairs. A later analysis estimated false discovery rates by permuting HLA or CMV assignments 20 times. In a later analysis, co-occurring TCRs were grouped using DBSCAN, with TCRdist sequence similarity added in when clustering inside HLA-allele-positive subsets. Repertoires with fewer than 30,000 or more than 120,000 public chains, plus five repertoires with anomalous nucleotide sharing, were excluded from co-occurrence clustering. Entries here come from immuneACCESS through TCRdb and include only in-frame sequences with V and J called. Some clones fail to appear in such tables; in the studies checked, an unresolved V gene covers under half of the shortfall, and the cause of the remainder is unknown. D and trimming were read from the DNA, whereas the V and J calls and clone size are those reported in that table. The sample table lists under 170,000 clones, 79% of them with a count of one. The top ten constitute 3.5% to 4.5% of the sample.

This entry comes from a study of cytomegalovirus exposure and HLA in healthy donors (dated by TCRdb to between 2016 and 2019). Context from the whole study: According to an earlier analysis of 450 to 650 of the donors, 150 million to 200 million T cells yielded 95 million to 140 million unique TCR beta sequences and less than 300 Gb of sequence data. Every repertoire in the discovery cohort had been generated on one and the same sequencing platform. In the later analysis, no new phenotypic data were used to find candidate immune exposures; instead, reliance was placed on TCR beta sequences and their occurrence across donors. A few DR-DQ haplotypes were handled as single units for association and clustering because linkage in the cohort was strong. Of the roughly 400 genotyped donors, less than 85% were placed in the genetic ancestry cluster associated with self-reported Caucasian donors. Donor age, sex, ethnicity and CMV serostatus were compiled alongside the repertoire data. A later genetic analysis took genome-wide SNP genotypes for about 55% of the roughly 700 donors and used that subset as a discovery cohort. HLA typing covered class I and class II loci at four-digit resolution. The study aimed to test whether cataloging public T cell receptors could reveal signatures of past pathogen exposure. In addition to the first cohort of 666 subjects, a separate validation cohort of 100 to 150 different subjects was used. Across approximately 400 genotyped donors of the cohort, an average of about 200,000 unique TCR beta nucleotide sequences per donor were sequenced, and roughly 18% of those sequences were non-productive. The T cell repertoires of roughly 660 subjects were profiled by immunosequencing and related to cytomegalovirus serostatus. An early release covering approximately 600 HLA-typed donors comprised about 320 gigabases of sequencing data and approximately 80 million unique TCR sequences. A later analysis re-examined previously published TCR beta repertoires from 610 or so donors and added high-resolution HLA genotyping to investigate patterns of TCR occurrence. In an earlier analysis of about 590 of the donors, high-throughput TCR beta sequencing was used to judge whether each TCR beta V gene segment behaved as functional or pseudogenic. Typing coverage differed by locus: A, B, C, DRB1 and DQB1 were typed in roughly 620-630 donors, DQA1 in about 550, DPA1 in around 600, and DPB1 in around 490. To predict cytomegalovirus infection status, the study brought together high-throughput TCR immunosequencing, statistical association of individual TCRs with disease status, and machine learning. The investigation overall reported the following: Correlated functional status among segregating V segments might reflect linkage disequilibrium, but an unknown experimental factor could not be ruled out. A later analysis found that most CMV-associated TCR beta chains appeared HLA-restricted, with HLA associations seemingly driven largely by CMV exposure. The classifier was reported to diagnose cytomegalovirus status with high specificity and sensitivity in both the original and validation cohorts. A further reported finding was that TCR beta sequences accurately predicted the HLA-A and HLA-B alleles for most subjects in the first cohort. Roughly uniform sequencing depth across donors was assumed in presence/absence analyses, although this assumption may not hold. An association between a missense DCLRE1C variant and V-gene and J-gene trimming of TCR beta chains was found in a later genetic analysis and replicated in an independent cohort. In the study, around 160 TCR beta chains were listed as associated with cytomegalovirus. A group of highly shared sequence variants was considered likely to be a technical artifact of the sequencing pipeline. The only immune exposure information available for the cohort was CMV serostatus. About 15 rarely observed V segments, including chromosome 9 orphons, were excluded from the earlier analysis of a few hundred of the donors because counts were too low. In a later analysis, HLA-associated TCR beta chains were found to be more clonally expanded and to have lower generation probabilities than equally common non-associated chains. Because some donors lacked HLA typing at each locus, the association tests relied only on the typed subset. Strong co-occurrence of HLA alleles, especially DR and DQ, made assigning TCR associations to individual alleles difficult. In vitro tests confirmed that a few of the cytomegalovirus-associated TCR beta chains recognize cytomegalovirus antigens. According to a later analysis, TCR association rates differed among HLA loci, with DRB1 alleles showing the most associated TCRs and HLA-C alleles showing the fewest. Specific HLA alleles were associated with roughly 17,000 TCR beta sequences at a false discovery rate of 0.05 in a later analysis. It was suggested by the authors that the approach could potentially be generalized to other disease states and immunological phenotypes. A later genetic analysis reported fewer N-insertions in productive TCRs among donors in an Asian-associated ancestry cluster than the roughly 620-donor mean. According to a later analysis, parvovirus B19, influenza, CMV and Epstein-Barr virus appeared linked to several top co-occurrence clusters. The cohort was sequenced for TCR beta chains only, and without alpha or paired-chain data the features that could be detected were limited. Most TCR sequences were observed very rarely across donors, whereas some public TCRs were present in many individuals. An earlier analysis of several hundred of the donors showed that most TCR beta V segments appeared in productive rearrangements either about 90% or about 30% of the time, which broadly matched IMGT annotations. Some IMGT-functional V segments, including TRBV6-2 and TRBV6-3, could not be told apart with the 87-base-pair reads, so those segments were excluded.

The cohort comprised more than 550 healthy bone marrow donors. Cohort members were all nominally healthy when sampled, although unrecorded immune exposures were likely present. CMV serostatus was positive for more than 250 and negative for about 55% of the 666 cohort members, and was not recorded for this donor. A peripheral blood sample was collected from each donor, and TCR beta sequencing was performed on peripheral blood mononuclear cells. The Qiagen DNeasy Blood Extraction Kit was used to extract genomic DNA from the blood cell samples. The CDR3 spans 17 residues, from the cysteine through the phenylalanine. CDR3 DNA is the only sequence kept; it has 51 bases, read in frame from the first base. Unmatched junction bases come to 5, with V trimmed by 1 base and J by 0 bases. From a lookup of the germline V gene, CDR1 and CDR2 are SGHVS and FNYEAQ.

This clonotype originated in a human donor in good health. The sequenced material came from PBMCs. The V and J genes are TRBV7-6 and TRBJ2-2; 7 nucleotides in the junction match TRBD2. The CDR3 region: CASSLGTLAANTGELFF. The DNA is as follows: TGTGCCAGCAGCTTAGGGACCCTAGCGGCGAACACCGGGGAGCTGTTTTTT.